The 21 T cell receptor beta chains below were found in one sample sequenced in a study of blood T cells in healthy people across ages. PCR was performed a second time for about 6 to 11 cycles using a sample-barcoded 5' primer and a J-beta primer mix. TCRdb ran MiXCR on the 5' RACE reads and lists one entry per CDR3 protein. The data contain a few hundred thousand distinct CDR3 sequences, about 25% of them seen just once; the ten biggest clones take up less than 20%. What was sequenced was blood. All receptors derive from a woman between 65 and 79 years old in good health.

This chain connects TRBV11-2 to TRBJ2-3; 8 bases agree with TRBD2. The V segment lost 1 base and the J segment 4 bases; nucleotides outside the gene matches: 7. CDR1 is SGHAT and CDR2 is FQNNGV in the germline V gene. This CDR3 comprises 16 residues. The CDR3 DNA reads TGTGCCAGCAGCTTAGGTTCCAGCGGGAGCGCAGATACGCAGTATTTT. As protein: CASSLGSSGSADTQYF.

This chain uses TRBV6-5 with TRBJ1-3; D might be TRBD1 (6 bases). Trimming pared 6 bases from V and 1 base from J, leaving 16 bases between. CDR3 length equals 16 residues. Germline CDR1 reads MNHEY; CDR2 reads SVGAGI. Here the CDR3 DNA reads TGTGCCAGCAGGGGTGCCAGGGGCTGGTCTGGAAACACCATATATTTT. Translation gives CASRGARGWSGNTIYF.

This clonotype came up many times. This sequence joins TRBV6-5 and TRBJ1-2; D is uncertain. Trimming took off 5 bases at V and 4 bases at J, with 5 bases between the two ends. CDR1 MNHEY and CDR2 SVGAGI come from the germline V gene. This CDR3 has 11 amino acids. Here the CDR3 DNA reads TGTGCCAGCAGTACCCGCTATGGCTACACCTTC. Translation gives CASSTRYGYTF.

This rearrangement joins TRBV5-1 to TRBJ2-7, with D maybe TRBD1 (5 bases). Per the germline V gene, CDR1 is SGHRS and CDR2 is YFSETQ. CDR3 length: 15 residues. V was shortened by 1 base and J by 4 bases, with 15 bases between the two germline ends. CDR3 sequence (DNA): TGCGCCAGCAGCTTGACAGGAGAAGGCTTTTACGAGCAGTACTTC. Protein sequence: CASSLTGEGFYEQYF.

The gene calls are TRBV7-2 and TRBJ2-5; 12 nucleotides align to TRBD2. Unmatched junction bases numbered 7, after V lost 4 bases and J lost 1 base. CDR1 and CDR2 (germline): SGHTA, FQGNSA. CDR3 length: 17 amino acids. CDR3 coding DNA: TGTGCCAGCAGCTACCCCGGACTAGCGGGGAGCCAAGAGACCCAGTACTTC. This codes for CASSYPGLAGSQETQYF.

This chain joins TRBV7-9 and TRBJ2-6; 10 positions match TRBD1. The CDR3 has 18 residues. With 5 bases clipped from V and 4 bases from J, the junction kept 11 bases outside the gene matches. Germline lookup yields CDR1 SEHNR and CDR2 FQNEAQ (reference sequence). CDR3 nucleotide sequence: TGTGCCAGCAGCCCCGACAGGGGGCGCTCCCAAGGGGCCAACGTCCTGACTTTC. Translation: CASSPDRGRSQGANVLTF.

The chain links TRBV4-2 to TRBJ2-5; TRBD2 matches at 9 bases. The CDR3 totals 16 residues. The ends lost 0 bases at V and 4 bases at J; junction bases unmatched: 6. CDR1 is LGHNA and CDR2 is YNFKEQ in the germline V gene. The CDR3, as DNA: TGTGCCAGCAGCCAAGATCAGGCGGGGGGGCGAGAGACCCAGTACTTC. It specifies CASSQDQAGGRETQYF.

In this sample, this clonotype turned up many times. The gene calls are TRBV29-1 and TRBJ2-1; D is uncertain. The CDR3 extends over 11 amino acids. The V gene's germline CDR1 is SQVTM and CDR2 ANQGSEA. V lost 7 bases, J lost 0 bases, and 4 bases lay in between. CDR3 sequence (DNA): TGCAGCGGCAGCTCCTACAATGAGCAGTTCTTC. Translated: CSGSSYNEQFF.

The chain carries TRBV7-2 and TRBJ2-4; D perhaps matches TRBD1 (6 bases). Trimming left V 5 bases short and J 5 bases short, with 10 bases between. The V gene's germline CDR1 is SGHTA and CDR2 FQGNSA. This CDR3 is built from 13 residues. CDR3 coding DNA: TGTGCCAGCAGCCCCCGGACAGAAAACATTCAGTACTTC. This gives the protein CASSPRTENIQYF.

This clonotype was seen only once. This sequence joins TRBV5-1 and TRBJ2-1, with D hard to call. This CDR3 contains 16 residues. Trimming took off 0 bases at V and 0 bases at J, with 10 bases between the two ends. Looked up from germline, CDR1 is SGHRS and CDR2 is YFSETQ. The CDR3 sequence: CASSLGVPGSYNEQFF. The CDR3 DNA sequence: TGCGCCAGCAGCTTGGGTGTACCTGGCTCCTACAATGAGCAGTTCTTC.

J is TRBJ1-3 and V is TRBV3-1, with a weak D call TRBD1 (6 bases). The CDR3 sequence is 14 residues long. The V end lost 2 bases, the J end lost 4 bases, and 9 bases lay between the germline ends. Germline assignment: CDR1 LGHDT and CDR2 YNNKEL (reference sequence). The CDR3: CASSQRTAGNTIYF. DNA for the CDR3: TGTGCCAGCAGCCAAAGGACAGCCGGAAACACCATATATTTT.

The chain carries TRBV7-6 and TRBJ2-5; 9 bases are a match to TRBD2. The length of the CDR3 is 17 residues. V was pared by 1 base and J by 2 bases, with 8 bases of the junction left unmatched. Germline V CDR1 and CDR2: SGHVS, FNYEAQ. The CDR3: CASSLGLAGPPQETQYF. CDR3 coding DNA: TGTGCCAGCAGCTTAGGGCTAGCGGGGCCACCACAAGAGACCCAGTACTTC.

This chain joins TRBV6-2 or TRBV6-3 and TRBJ2-6; a possible D gene is TRBD2 (5 bases). CDR1 and CDR2 from the germline V gene are MNHEY and SVGEGT. V lost 2 bases and J 1 base, leaving 9 bases between the germline ends. The CDR3 loop spans 16 amino acids. The CDR3 reads CASSYPRLSGANVLTF. CDR3 DNA: TGTGCCAGCAGTTACCCGAGACTATCTGGGGCCAACGTCCTGACTTTC.

This clonotype has a handful of counts. V gene TRBV10-3 combines with J gene TRBJ2-1, with D unresolved. The length of the CDR3 is 15 residues. CDR1 and CDR2 (germline): ENHRY, SYGVKD. With 2 bases removed from V and 1 base from J, the gap between germline ends came to 9 bases. In nucleotides, the CDR3 is TGTGCCATCAGTGAGGCAAGAGATTCCTACAATGAGCAGTTCTTC. It translates to CAISEARDSYNEQFF.

This clonotype was counted a few times. At one boundary the junction diverges from the germline segment, which might be a read error. The rearrangement links TRBV7-9 to TRBJ1-3; D gene ambiguous. The germline V gene encodes CDR1 SEHNR and CDR2 FQNEAQ (reference sequence). The CDR3 sequence is 18 residues long. The CDR3 region has the DNA TGTGCCAGCACCCACTTTGAACTCCGCGCACCTTCTGGAAGCACCATATATTTT. Translated: CASTHFELRAPSGSTIYF. The whole variable domain, filled in from reference TRBV7-9 and TRBJ1-3, reads DTGVSQNPRHKITKRGQNVTFRCDPISEHNRLYWYRQTLGQGPEFLTYFQNEAQLEKSRLLSDRFSAERPKGSFSTLEIQRTEQGDSAMYLCASTHFELRAPSGSTIYFGEGSWLTVV.

The rearrangement links TRBV7-2 to TRBJ2-5; 10 nucleotides match TRBD2. The CDR3 runs 13 residues. The V gene's germline CDR1 is SGHTA and CDR2 FQGNSA. Unmatched junction bases numbered 0, after V lost 1 base and J lost 7 bases. The CDR3 bases are TGTGCCAGCAGCTTAGAGCGGGGGGGGACCCAGTACTTC. Protein product: CASSLERGGTQYF.

The rearrangement links TRBV7-2 to TRBJ2-5; tentatively, D is TRBD2 (5 bases). The J call may be incorrect, as the DNA end agrees better with TRBJ2-1. The CDR3 has 12 amino acids. Germline-derived CDR1 and CDR2 are SGHTA and FQGNSA. This CDR3 is CASSASMGEQFF. The CDR3 nucleotides are TGTGCCAGCAGCGCTAGCATGGGTGAGCAGTTCTTC.

This sequence joins TRBV20-1 and TRBJ1-2; a possible D gene is TRBD1 (5 bases). CDR1 and CDR2 from the germline V gene are DFQATT and SNEGSKA (reference sequence). The ends were cut back, 1 base at V and 2 bases at J, with 20 bases in the middle. This CDR3 is 17 amino acids long. CDR3 DNA sequence: TGCAGTGCTAGAGGTCCGGGGATCGACAGTCGGAACTATGGCTACACCTTC. Translated, it gives CSARGPGIDSRNYGYTF.

This clonotype was seen only a few times. The chain carries TRBV29-1 and TRBJ2-3; possibly TRBD2 for D (7 bases). Germline V gene data show CDR1 as SQVTM and CDR2 as ANQGSEA. The V end lost 6 bases, the J end lost 1 base, and 17 bases lay between the germline ends. The CDR3 runs to 15 residues. CDR3 nucleotide sequence: TGCAGCGTCACCGGGCCGGGGGGCCGCACAGATACGCAGTATTTT. It codes for CSVTGPGGRTDTQYF.

At least ten counts were recorded for this clonotype. The rearrangement joins TRBV29-1 to TRBJ2-5; 9 bases map to TRBD2. J gave up 2 bases and V 8 bases, and 9 bases lay outside the gene matches. There are 14 residues in the CDR3. Per germline, CDR1 SQVTM and CDR2 ANQGSEA. This chain's CDR3 is CSLGTSSSQETQYF. In DNA form, the CDR3 reads TGCAGCCTGGGGACTAGCAGTAGTCAAGAGACCCAGTACTTC.

This clonotype was detected only a few times. Germline is not matched at one junction end, which may reflect a read error. This chain connects TRBV20-1 to TRBJ2-2; D remains unclear. CDR1 is DFQATT, CDR2 SNEGSKA, per germline (reference sequence). This CDR3 comprises 14 residues. CDR3 DNA: TGCAGTGCTGGAGATCAAAGGAGAACCGGGGAGCTGTTTTTT. Translating gives CSAGDQRRTGELFF.